The following is a T cell receptor beta chain sequence with its context. This may stem from a read error, because a much larger clone lies one nucleotide away. Constant-region reverse primers amplified full-length variable regions, followed by semi-nested Nested Universal Primer A PCR. TCRdb passed the 5' RACE reads through MiXCR, listing each CDR3 protein once. The sample has 45,000 to 55,000 distinct CDR3 sequences; around 25% are singletons. The CDR3 is 14 amino acids. Germline V gene sequence: CDR1 SGHTA, CDR2 FQGNSA. J lost 3 bases, V lost 5 bases, and 3 bases had no gene match. V and J are TRBV7-2 and TRBJ1-1; TRBD1 matches 10 bases. The TCR comes from a female donor with breast cancer. Sequenced sample: tumor-infiltrating naive CD4+ T cells sorted from the breast tumor. Sample subset: naive CD4+ T cells, CD4+CD45RA+CD25-. CDR3 DNA: TGTGCCAGCAGCAGGACAGGGGGGTACACTGAAGCTTTCTTT. This sequence encodes CASSRTGGYTEAFF. The complete variable domain, with remaining parts taken from reference TRBV7-2 and TRBJ1-1, reads GAGVSQSPSNKVTEKGKDVELRCDPISGHTALYWYRQSLGQGLEFLIYFQGNSAPDKSGLPSDRFSAERTGGSVSTLTIQRTQQEDSAVYLCASSRTGGYTEAFFGQGTRLTVV.